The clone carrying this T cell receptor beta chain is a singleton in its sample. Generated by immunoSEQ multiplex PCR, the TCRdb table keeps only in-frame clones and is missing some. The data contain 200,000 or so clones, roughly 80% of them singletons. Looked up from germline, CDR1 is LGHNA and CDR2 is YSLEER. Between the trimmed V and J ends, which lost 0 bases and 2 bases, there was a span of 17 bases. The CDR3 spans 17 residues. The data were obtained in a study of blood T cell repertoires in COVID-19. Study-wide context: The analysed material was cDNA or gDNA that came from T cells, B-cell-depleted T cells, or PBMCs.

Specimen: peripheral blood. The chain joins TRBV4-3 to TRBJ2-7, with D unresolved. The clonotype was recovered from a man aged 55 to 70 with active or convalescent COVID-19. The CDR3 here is CASSQDRSPDTPYEQYF. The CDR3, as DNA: TGCGCCAGCAGCCAAGATCGATCTCCAGACACCCCCTACGAGCAGTACTTC.